This T cell receptor (beta chain) was captured in a study of T-cell memory formation after mild COVID-19 (dated by TCRdb to 2020 to 2023). Context from the whole study: Most TCR sequence clusters were specific to one of the two donors. The cohort was made up of two young adult volunteers, one female and one male, who were previously healthy. T-cell clones expanding and contracting after mild COVID-19 in a couple of donors were tracked by longitudinal TCRalpha and TCRbeta repertoire sequencing.

V drops 3 bases and J drops 2 bases, leaving 14 bases in between. Including the terminal cysteine and phenylalanine, the CDR3 comprises 16 residues. The kept DNA is CDR3 alone, 48 bases in frame from the first base. Based on the germline V gene, the CDR1 and CDR2 sequences are SGHVS and FNYEAQ. The study at large found these results: Clones that contracted from day 15 to 85 showed balanced CD4/CD8 phenotypes, whereas a second wave of clones that expanded from day 15 to 37 leaned towards CD4+. The study covered only two mild cases, and larger cohorts including severe cases with pre-infection samples were considered necessary. Contracting CD4+ clones turned up mainly in the CM and EM memory subsets, whereas EMRA was where CD8+ clones were enriched. Whether the second-wave clones peaking on day 37 were SARS-CoV-2 specific was not confirmed. The detection of some responding clones in pre-infection memory suggests that pre-existing cross-reactive memory T cells joined the SARS-CoV-2 response.

Ficoll-Paque density gradient centrifugation was used to isolate PBMCs. The sequencer listed for this sample is Illumina NovaSeq 6000. TCRalpha and TCRbeta cDNA libraries were constructed by 5'RACE with constant-segment primers, with sample barcodes and unique molecular identifiers being introduced. RNA was extracted from every sample with Trizol reagent. Amplification of the libraries took two PCR steps, and the second step added a second sample barcode plus Illumina TruSeq adapters. The libraries were sequenced on an Illumina NovaSeq using 2 x 150 bp paired-end reads. The authors processed their data as follows. The reads were demultiplexed and collapsed into UMI-guided consensus sequences using migec v1.2.7. Using mixcr v2.1.11, UMI consensuses were aligned to TRA and TRB V and J templates and then assembled into clonotypes. Expanded or contracted clonotypes were those called significant by both edgeR and NoisET, with noise models trained on biological replicates. For edgeR calls, the thresholds were a false discovery rate-adjusted p below 0.01 and a log2 fold-change of 1. As an exploratory analysis of dynamics, max-normalized trajectories of the 1000 most abundant clonotypes were examined with PCA combined with hierarchical clustering. Each responding clone was given a CD4 or CD8 phenotype based on the CD4+ and CD8+ repertoires, which had been sequenced separately. TCRdb reprocessing: public reads trimmed at Q25 with fastp, clones called with MiXCR, in-frame beta chains kept. Rows matching on CDR3 protein sequence are summarized as one entry with the most common DNA and genes. The V and J calls, along with clone size, are taken from TCRdb and not from the paper's own processing. This sample comprises approximately 400,000 distinct CDR3 sequences, 20% to 25% of them detected only once. 7.5% to 10% of the sample is in the top ten clones.

As concerns this clonotype: Its antigen is still unknown. No quality values exist for individual bases; no much larger clone is one base distant.

The sequence is built from TRBV7-6 and TRBJ2-1; the D element could tentatively be TRBD1 or TRBD2, as 5 bases agree for each. This receptor was identified in an adult woman who had mild COVID-19 (a few samples of this study predate the infection). The sample titles of this study are shuffled in the database, so cell type and time point are left out; the donor was told from shared clones. The sample was PBMCs or a T cell subset sorted from them (not recorded which). The bases read TGTGCCAGCAGCTTCTCCGGGACGGGGACCTACAATGAGCAGTTCTTC. Its protein product is CASSFSGTGTYNEQFF.